This TCR beta chain was sequenced for a study of regulatory T cells in long-lasting Graves disease listed by TCRdb under 2021. Describing the broader study: Antithyroid drugs had been taken for less than 3 months by newly diagnosed Graves' disease patients. Patients with persistent Graves' disease were compared with patients with newly diagnosed Graves' disease using TCR sequencing and RNA sequencing of peripheral blood. The study was conducted in China and was registered as a clinical trial. A total of around 35 samples underwent TCR sequencing, from 13 patients with persistent Graves' disease and approximately 20 patients with newly diagnosed Graves' disease.

This clonotype was seen many times. The antigen this receptor binds is unknown. Within one base of it there is no much larger clone, and no base qualities were kept. Results the study describes overall, beyond this receptor: The small sample size was acknowledged by the authors as a limitation that may reduce accuracy. More public clonotypes were shared among persistent patients (roughly 2,900) than among newly diagnosed patients (roughly 1,000). Persistent Graves' disease patients showed lower TCR Shannon entropy and fewer highly expanded clones than newly diagnosed patients, suggesting clonal expansion. Peripheral blood alone was examined, since thyroid tissue, which constituted the primary lesion, could not be accessed. Only the TCR beta chain was sequenced and analyzed.

Sample time point, as interpreted from the label and publication: newly diagnosed GD, antithyroid drugs for less than 3 months. For both TCR sequencing and RNA sequencing, RNA was extracted from PBMCs using TRIzol. Graves' disease was diagnosed according to American Thyroid Association guidelines. Patients were recruited from an endocrinology department in Xi'an, China. Each patient gave approximately 10 milliliters of peripheral blood, collected in an EDTA anticoagulant tube. Ficoll Paque Plus density gradient separation was used to isolate PBMCs, and no further T cell sorting was performed. RNA quality was checked with an Agilent 2100 Bioanalyzer and agarose gel, and concentration with a NanoDrop 2000. Libraries were built with multiplex PCR. TCRdb names Illumina HiSeq 4000 as the instrument used. iRepertoire HTBI primers and Arm-PCR amplification of CDR3 regions were used to construct TCR beta libraries. Before sequencing, the PCR products went through gel purification. The study's own analysis went as follows. A total of 62 TRBV and under 15 TRBJ segments were identified across samples and were used for gene usage analysis of CDR3 amino acid clonotypes. Filtered high-quality paired reads were merged into contigs using COPE and FqMerger. BLAST was used to align contigs to IMGT TRBV, TRBD and TRBJ reference genes, and CDR3 was defined according to IMGT. Clonotypes above 0.1% frequency were classified as highly expanded clones. Repertoire diversity was measured by Shannon entropy, and V-J evenness by the Gini coefficient. A clonotype found in more than one individual was treated as public. TCRdb reprocessed the public reads (quality trimming at Q25 with fastp, clone calling with MiXCR) and kept in-frame beta chains. Each entry merges the rows of one CDR3 protein and shows their most common DNA and genes. The V and J calls shown here were made by TCRdb, not taken from the authors' results. This sample comprises roughly 530,000 distinct CDR3 sequences, roughly 16% of them detected only once. Roughly 25% of the sample lies in the top ten.

In addition, the sample was reused for a study of T cells in Graves' hyperthyroidism and ophthalmopathy. In that second paper, the authors write: A patient counted as having stable Graves' hyperthyroidism if no progression to ophthalmopathy occurred over 18 months of follow-up. Hyperthyroidism patients were aged 18 to 65 years and newly diagnosed, with disease duration of less than 2 months. Exclusion was applied to patients with uncontrolled infections, other autoimmune diseases, pregnancy or lactation. Diagnoses were established on the basis of clinical symptoms, serum thyroxine and TRAb, thyroid ultrasound, and orbital computed tomography. A first-round RT-PCR of the TCR CDR3 used the HTBI primer set with the Qiagen OneStep RT-PCR kit. Most expanded thyroid clonotypes (frequency above 0.001) were also found in blood, which suggests that blood repertoires may mirror thyroid immune responses. A model built on a 13 V-J signature distinguished ophthalmopathy from stable hyperthyroidism, reaching 87.88% sensitivity and around 81% specificity in cross-validation and 80%/75% in testing. In validation, the model predicted progression to ophthalmopathy a median of about 6.8 months before onset, with approximately 70% sensitivity and almost 75% specificity. To identify distinguishing TCR V-J signatures, a discovery cohort of some 99 patients was used, comprising fewer than 45 with Graves' ophthalmopathy and around 57 with stable Graves' hyperthyroidism. An independent validation cohort of 18 to 20 hyperthyroidism patients and 17 patients who later progressed to ophthalmopathy tested prospective prediction of ophthalmopathy. The roughly 100 discovery patients were randomly split 7:3 into training and test sets. The study also compared thyroid tissue and blood T-cell repertoires from 6 or 7 Graves' hyperthyroidism patients. After sampling, hyperthyroidism patients received methimazole starting at 30 mg daily, and ophthalmopathy patients received high-dose intravenous methylprednisolone. Libraries were constructed in a second round of multiplex PCR, after which size selection and purification were carried out. The libraries were sequenced on an Illumina HiSeq2000 using paired-end 100 bp reads. SOAPnuke was used to process the raw data, throwing out any read that contained adapters or uncalled bases, had a mean Phred below 15, or lacked an exact constant-primer or identifier match. COPE v1.2.5 was used to merge the high-quality paired reads, and each unique nucleotide sequence was defined as a clonotype. MiTCR v1.1 was used to align the clonotypes against IMGT TRBV, TRBD and TRBJ reference segments. Only V-J combinations with frequency above 0.0001, covering 99.2% of repertoires, were analysed. A TCS score was defined as the ratio between F50 (clonal expansion) and ExV (chaos), using BLOSUM62-based TCRdist between CDR3 peptides within each V-J. Welch's t-statistics and random forest reduced 450 to 600 V-J features to 13, which were used in a naive Bayes classifier (R e1071). No statistical method was used to fix the sample size in advance, and group allocation was not hidden from the investigators. TCR Vbeta CDR3 sequencing of approximately 140 peripheral blood samples (more than 40 ophthalmopathy, approximately 80 hyperthyroidism and about 17 progressor patients) is reported in the paper.

The sequence was obtained from a woman aged 40-65 years with Graves disease. Donor details come from another sample of the same person, matched by shared clones. This specimen consisted of peripheral blood mononuclear cells (PBMCs), obtained at new diagnosis, from a patient treated with antithyroid drugs.

The encoded CDR3 is CAIGGQYNGYTF. The nucleotide sequence reads as follows: TGTGCCATCGGGGGGCAGTATAATGGCTACACCTTC. The sequence links TRBV10-3 to TRBJ1-2; D gene: possibly TRBD1, on 6 matching bases. CDR1 ENHRY and CDR2 SYGVKD were looked up in the germline V gene. Measured from the cysteine to the phenylalanine, the CDR3 is 12 residues long. CDR3 DNA only is kept here, 36 bases in frame from base 1. Trimming costs V 8 bases and J 6 bases, and their ends lie 13 bases apart.